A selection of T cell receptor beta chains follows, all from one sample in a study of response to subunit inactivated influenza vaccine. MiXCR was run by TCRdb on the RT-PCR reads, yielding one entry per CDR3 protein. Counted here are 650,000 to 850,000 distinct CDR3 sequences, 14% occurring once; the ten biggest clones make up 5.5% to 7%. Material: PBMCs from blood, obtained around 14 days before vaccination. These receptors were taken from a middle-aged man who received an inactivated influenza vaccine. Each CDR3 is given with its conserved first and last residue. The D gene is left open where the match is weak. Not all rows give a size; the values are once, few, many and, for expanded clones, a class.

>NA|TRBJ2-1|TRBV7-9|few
CASSRDVGQQFF
TGTGCCAGCAGCCGAGACGTGGGCCAGCAGTTCTTC
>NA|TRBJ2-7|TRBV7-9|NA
CASSPPEAYEQYF
TGTGCCAGCAGCCCTCCCGAAGCCTACGAGCAGTACTTC
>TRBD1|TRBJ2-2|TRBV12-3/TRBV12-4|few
CASSFRDRGGPGELFF
TGTGCCAGCAGTTTCCGGGACAGGGGCGGTCCCGGGGAGCTGTTTTTT
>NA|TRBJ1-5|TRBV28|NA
CASISGGVNQPQHF
TGTGCCAGCATCTCGGGGGGGGTAAATCAGCCCCAGCATTTT
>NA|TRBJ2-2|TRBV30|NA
CAWAEGGEKLFF
TGTGCCTGGGCAGAGGGGGGGGAGAAGCTGTTTTTT
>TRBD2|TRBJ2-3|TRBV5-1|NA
CASSPGGGPSTDTQYF
TGCGCCAGCAGCCCGGGAGGCGGTCCTAGCACAGATACGCAGTATTTT
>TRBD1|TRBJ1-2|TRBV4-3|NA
CASSQEQQGAYGYTF
TGCGCCAGCAGCCAAGAGCAACAGGGGGCATATGGCTACACCTTC
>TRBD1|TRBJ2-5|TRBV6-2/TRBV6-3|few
CASSLNRGSQTQYF
TGTGCCAGCTCCCTAAACAGGGGGTCGCAGACCCAGTACTTC
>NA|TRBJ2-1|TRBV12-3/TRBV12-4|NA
CASSFGTSAYNEQFF
TGTGCCAGCAGTTTTGGGACATCAGCCTACAATGAGCAGTTCTTC
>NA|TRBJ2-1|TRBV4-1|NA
CASSQARAGVAYNEQFF
TGCGCCAGCAGCCAAGCCCGGGCAGGGGTGGCCTACAATGAGCAGTTCTTC
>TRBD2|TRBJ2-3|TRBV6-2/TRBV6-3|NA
CASSPLPTSGSTDTQYF
TGTGCCAGCAGCCCACTTCCTACTAGCGGAAGCACAGATACGCAGTATTTT
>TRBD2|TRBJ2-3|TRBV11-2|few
CASSLAWRGSTDTQYF
TGTGCCAGCAGCTTAGCCTGGCGGGGGAGCACAGATACGCAGTATTTT
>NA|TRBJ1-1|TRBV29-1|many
CSAGLDTEAFF
TGCAGCGCTGGACTAGACACTGAAGCTTTCTTT
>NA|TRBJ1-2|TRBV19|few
CASSPSGTPNYGYTF
TGTGCCAGTAGCCCCTCCGGGACTCCGAACTATGGCTACACCTTC
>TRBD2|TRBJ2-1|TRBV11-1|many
CASSWLAGVGPYNEQFF
TGTGCCAGCAGCTGGCTAGCGGGAGTTGGGCCCTACAATGAGCAGTTCTTC
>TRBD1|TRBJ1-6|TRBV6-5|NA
CASSWDRTSYSPLHF
TGTGCCAGCAGTTGGGACAGGACCTCTTATTCACCCCTCCACTTT
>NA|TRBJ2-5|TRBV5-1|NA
CASSAAGTAQETQYF
TGCGCCAGCAGCGCGGCCGGGACGGCACAAGAGACCCAGTACTTC
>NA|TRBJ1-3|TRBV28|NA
CASSPPGIGNTIYF
TGTGCCAGCAGCCCTCCCGGGATAGGAAACACCATATATTTT
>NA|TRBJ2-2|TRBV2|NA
CATRTVRNTGELFF
TGTGCCACCAGGACAGTCCGGAACACCGGGGAGCTGTTTTTT
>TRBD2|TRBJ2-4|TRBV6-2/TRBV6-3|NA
CASSYELAGGPSKNIQYF
TGTGCCAGCAGTTACGAGTTAGCGGGAGGGCCATCCAAAAACATTCAGTACTTC
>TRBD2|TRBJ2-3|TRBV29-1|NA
CSVDRGVSTDTQYF
TGCAGCGTTGACCGGGGGGTAAGCACAGATACGCAGTATTTT
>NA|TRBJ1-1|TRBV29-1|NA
CSVPNRVDTEAFF
TGCAGCGTACCGAACAGGGTTGACACTGAAGCTTTCTTT
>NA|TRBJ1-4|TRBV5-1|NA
CASSRDGLNEKLFF
TGCGCCAGCAGCCGGGACGGGCTAAATGAAAAACTGTTTTTT
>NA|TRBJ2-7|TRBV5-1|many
CASSLAGGIYEQYF
TGTGCCAGCAGCTTGGCTGGGGGGATCTACGAGCAGTACTTC
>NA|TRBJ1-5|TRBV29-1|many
CSGKFKQPQHF
TGCTCGGGAAAGTTTAAACAGCCCCAGCATTTT
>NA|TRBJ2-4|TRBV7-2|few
CASSSQPGAQAKNIQYF
TGTGCCAGCAGCTCACAACCTGGGGCCCAAGCCAAAAACATTCAGTACTTC
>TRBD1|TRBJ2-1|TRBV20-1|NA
CSASRMQGVNEQFF
TGCAGTGCTAGCAGGATGCAGGGGGTAAATGAGCAGTTCTTC
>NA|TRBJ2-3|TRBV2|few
CASSLRGRQYF
TGTGCCAGCAGTCTGAGGGGCCGGCAGTATTTT
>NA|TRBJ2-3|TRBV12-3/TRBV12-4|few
CASSPSERDTQYF
TGTGCCAGCAGTCCCAGCGAAAGGGATACGCAGTATTTT
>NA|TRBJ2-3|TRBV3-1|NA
CASTQALGGTDTQYF
TGTGCCAGCACCCAGGCCCTGGGGGGCACAGATACGCAGTATTTT
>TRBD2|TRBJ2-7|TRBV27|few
CASMPVSGGYEQYF
TGTGCCAGCATGCCCGTCAGCGGGGGCTACGAGCAGTACTTC
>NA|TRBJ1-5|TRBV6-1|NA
CASRDIYSNQPQHF
TGTGCCAGCAGGGACATTTATAGCAATCAGCCCCAGCATTTT
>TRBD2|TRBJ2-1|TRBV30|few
CAWWREGPYNEQFF
TGTGCCTGGTGGCGGGAGGGTCCCTACAATGAGCAGTTCTTC
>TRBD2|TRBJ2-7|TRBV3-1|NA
CASSPGLAGEVQYF
TGTGCCAGCAGCCCGGGACTAGCGGGGGAGGTGCAGTACTTC
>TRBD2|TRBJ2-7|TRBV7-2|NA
CASSLAGSSSYEQYF
TGTGCCAGCAGTCTAGCGGGGTCGAGCTCCTACGAGCAGTACTTC
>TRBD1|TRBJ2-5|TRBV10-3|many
CAISDDRGFVETQYF
TGTGCCATCAGTGATGACAGGGGTTTCGTAGAGACCCAGTACTTC
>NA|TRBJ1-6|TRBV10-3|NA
CASRRQDNSPLHF
TGTGCCTCAAGGAGGCAGGATAATTCACCCCTCCACTTT
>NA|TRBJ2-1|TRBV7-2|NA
CAVGRGLVEQFF
TGTGCCGTAGGCAGGGGCCTCGTCGAGCAGTTCTTC
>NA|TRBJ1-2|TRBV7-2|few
CASSLDRALFGYTF
TGTGCCAGCAGCTTAGACAGGGCGTTGTTTGGCTACACCTTC
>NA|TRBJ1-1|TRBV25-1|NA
CASSDPRNTEAFF
TGTGCCAGCAGTGATCCCAGGAACACTGAAGCTTTCTTT